One sample yielded the 9 T cell receptor beta chains listed below, sequenced in a study of radiotherapy plus CTLA-4 blockade in lung cancer. Data came from immunoSEQ multiplex PCR; TCRdb stores just in-frame clones and leaves some out. The sample records 75,000 to 100,000 clones, approximately 72% being singletons. The sequences come from peripheral blood, collected from a patient treated with radiotherapy plus ipilimumab. The receptor source for this set is a human donor with non-small cell lung cancer who had a partial response to radiotherapy plus ipilimumab. Some clones in this sample may be carry-over from other donors' samples.

The rearrangement uses TRBV6-6 and TRBJ2-3, with D uncertain. V was shortened by 5 bases and J by 4 bases, with 7 bases between the two germline ends. The CDR3 sequence is 12 residues long. The germline CDR1 and CDR2 sequences are MNHNY and SVGAGI (reference sequence). The CDR3 region has the DNA TGTGCCAGCAGTCCCTCTGCAGATACGCAGTATTTT. Its protein product is CASSPSADTQYF.

The rearrangement joins TRBV18 to TRBJ2-1; 8 nucleotides agree with TRBD2. The CDR3 length is 14 residues. CDR1 is KGHSH and CDR2 is LQKENI in the germline V gene. V trimming: 1 base; J trimming: 7 bases; junction bases outside the gene matches: 3. CDR3 nucleotide sequence: TGTGCCAGCTCACCACAGCGGGAGTTAAATGAGCAGTTCTTC. It specifies CASSPQRELNEQFF.

J is TRBJ2-5 and V is TRBV18; TRBD2 agrees at 8 bases. V shed 4 bases, J shed 5 bases, and the junction held 6 bases outside the gene matches. The CDR3 runs 14 residues. Germline V CDR1 and CDR2: KGHSH, LQKENI. This CDR3 reads CASSQREMGETQYF. CDR3 coding DNA: TGTGCCAGCTCACAGCGGGAGATGGGGGAGACCCAGTACTTC.

The chain links TRBV5-1 to TRBJ1-5; D may be TRBD1 (6 bases). The CDR3 is made up of 15 amino acids. CDR1 SGHRS and CDR2 YFSETQ come from the germline V gene. Trimming left V 0 bases short and J 7 bases short, with 14 bases between. CDR3 in amino acids: CASSLDGQQGQPQHF. In DNA, the CDR3 is TGCGCCAGCAGCTTGGATGGACAGCAGGGGCAGCCCCAGCATTTT.

This chain joins TRBV11-3 and TRBJ2-5; the D gene is possibly TRBD1 (6 bases). The germline gives CDR1 SGHNT, CDR2 YENEEA. The V end was cut by 5 bases, the J end by 3 bases, with 13 bases between. There are 14 residues in the CDR3. CDR3 sequence: CASSRGGSEETQYF. In DNA, the CDR3 is TGTGCCAGCAGCCGAGGGGGTTCGGAAGAGACCCAGTACTTC.

The rearrangement joins TRBV5-8 to TRBJ2-5; 7 nucleotides line up with TRBD2. The CDR3 covers 14 residues. CDR1 SGHTS and CDR2 YDEGEE come from the germline V gene. The V and J ends lost 0 bases and 1 base, in that order; junction bases with no gene match: 0. The CDR3 nucleotides are TGTGCCAGCAGCTTGGGGACTAGCCAAGAGACCCAGTACTTC. Translating it yields CASSLGTSQETQYF.

This clone has only one observation. The chain recombines TRBV7-2 with TRBJ1-4, with TRBD1 matching over 8 bases. Unmatched junction bases numbered 3, after V lost 1 base and J lost 8 bases. Germline loops: CDR1 SGHTA, CDR2 FQGNSA. This CDR3 is 14 amino acids long. This CDR3 reads CASSLGRDREKLFF. The CDR3, as DNA: TGTGCCAGCAGCTTAGGCCGGGACAGGGAAAAACTGTTTTTT. The entire variable domain, with the rest obtained from reference TRBV7-2 and TRBJ1-4, is as follows: GAGVSQSPSNKVTEKGKDVELRCDPISGHTALYWYRQSLGQGLEFLIYFQGNSAPDKSGLPSDRFSAERTGGSVSTLTIQRTQQEDSAVYLCASSLGRDREKLFFGSGTQLSVL.

The genes are TRBV2 and TRBJ2-7; D may be TRBD1 (6 bases). The CDR3 has 14 amino acids. Germline values: CDR1 SNHLY, CDR2 FYNNEI. V shed 7 bases and J shed 9 bases, with 22 bases lying between them. CDR3: CASTRDIGIGGQYF. The CDR3 bases are TGTGCCAGCACCCGGGACATAGGTATCGGTGGGCAGTACTTC.

This clone was detected only a few times. The J gene is TRBJ1-2, the V gene TRBV7-8; D gene uncertain. This CDR3 spans 15 amino acids. Trimming pared 4 bases from V and 7 bases from J, leaving 19 bases between. Germline lookup yields CDR1 SGHVS and CDR2 FQNEAQ. This chain's CDR3 is CASSSEWAISGGYTF. The CDR3 coding sequence is TGTGCCAGCAGCTCCGAGTGGGCGATTTCCGGTGGCTACACCTTC.